A selection of T cell receptor beta chains follows, all from one sample in a study of T cell responses to AZD1222 COVID-19 vaccine. The data were produced by immunoSEQ multiplex PCR, yet TCRdb's version contains in-frame clones alone and is incomplete. Among 150,000 or so clones listed, about nine tenths were seen once. Here the sequenced sample was peripheral blood, taken on day 0 of AZD1222 vaccination. The source of these receptors is an adult in good health. CDR3s include the opening cysteine and the closing phenylalanine or tryptophan. Each record gives: D gene, J gene, V gene, clone size, CDR3 protein, CDR3 DNA. D genes are given only for firm matches. Only part of the rows carry a size: once, few, many, or a class if the clone is expanded.

d_gene: TRBD1; j_gene: TRBJ1-4; v_gene: TRBV2; abundance: .; CDR3aa: CASSTQGRSEKLFF; CDR3nt: TGTGCCAGCAGTACACAGGGGAGAAGTGAAAAACTGTTTTTT
d_gene: .; j_gene: TRBJ2-6; v_gene: TRBV5-1; abundance: .; CDR3aa: CASSPEGAQSSGANVLTF; CDR3nt: TGCGCCAGCAGCCCCGAAGGGGCCCAGAGCTCTGGGGCCAACGTCCTGACTTTC
d_gene: TRBD2; j_gene: TRBJ2-1; v_gene: TRBV7-8; abundance: few; CDR3aa: CASSSSAGAYNEQFF; CDR3nt: TGTGCCAGCAGCTCCTCGGCGGGGGCCTACAATGAGCAGTTCTTC
d_gene: .; j_gene: TRBJ2-5; v_gene: TRBV7-6; abundance: .; CDR3aa: CASSFGTQSGETQYF; CDR3nt: TGTGCCAGCAGCTTCGGGACACAATCGGGAGAGACCCAGTACTTC
d_gene: .; j_gene: TRBJ2-7; v_gene: TRBV4-2; abundance: .; CDR3aa: CASSQDRRDEQYF; CDR3nt: TGTGCCAGCAGCCAAGATAGGCGGGACGAGCAGTACTTC
d_gene: .; j_gene: TRBJ2-1; v_gene: TRBV28; abundance: .; CDR3aa: CASSPATGGQFF; CDR3nt: TGTGCCAGCAGTCCCGCCACCGGAGGGCAGTTCTTC
d_gene: TRBD2; j_gene: TRBJ2-1; v_gene: TRBV5-1; abundance: .; CDR3aa: CASSLEAGGPSNNEQFF; CDR3nt: TGCGCCAGCAGCTTGGAAGCGGGAGGGCCATCTAACAATGAGCAGTTCTTC
d_gene: .; j_gene: TRBJ2-5; v_gene: TRBV2; abundance: once; CDR3aa: CASSLLQETQYF; CDR3nt: TGTGCCAGCAGTCTCCTCCAAGAGACCCAGTACTTC
d_gene: TRBD1; j_gene: TRBJ2-7; v_gene: TRBV6-2/TRBV6-3; abundance: .; CDR3aa: CASSFPPFTGTGTYEQYF; CDR3nt: TGTGCCAGCAGTTTCCCACCCTTCACCGGGACAGGGACTTACGAGCAGTACTTC
d_gene: .; j_gene: TRBJ2-4; v_gene: TRBV7-9; abundance: .; CDR3aa: CASSLGAGLNIQYF; CDR3nt: TGTGCCAGCAGCTTAGGAGCAGGTCTAAACATTCAGTACTTC
d_gene: TRBD1; j_gene: TRBJ2-7; v_gene: TRBV7-2; abundance: .; CDR3aa: CASSITGTGAYEQYF; CDR3nt: TGTGCCAGCAGCATCACCGGGACAGGGGCCTACGAGCAGTACTTC
d_gene: TRBD1; j_gene: TRBJ1-1; v_gene: TRBV5-1; abundance: .; CDR3aa: CASSPSTGTRAFF; CDR3nt: TGCGCCAGCAGCCCCTCGACAGGGACCAGAGCTTTCTTT
d_gene: .; j_gene: TRBJ2-7; v_gene: TRBV24-1; abundance: .; CDR3aa: CATSENGTGDSYEQYF; CDR3nt: TGTGCCACCAGTGAGAACGGGACTGGAGACTCCTACGAGCAGTACTTC
d_gene: TRBD1; j_gene: TRBJ1-2; v_gene: TRBV5-1; abundance: .; CDR3aa: CASSLEPGGQYGYTF; CDR3nt: TGCGCCAGCAGCTTGGAGCCAGGGGGCCAATATGGCTACACCTTC
d_gene: .; j_gene: TRBJ1-2; v_gene: TRBV5-1; abundance: once; CDR3aa: CASRSGSGDGYTF; CDR3nt: TGCGCCAGCAGGTCAGGGTCCGGCGATGGCTACACCTTC
d_gene: TRBD2; j_gene: TRBJ2-6; v_gene: TRBV4-2; abundance: .; CDR3aa: CASSQVGLAGAGANVLTF; CDR3nt: TGTGCCAGCAGCCAAGTGGGGCTAGCGGGAGCTGGGGCCAACGTCCTGACTTTC